This TCR beta chain came from a study of CD8 T cells in Susac syndrome. An input of roughly 0.5 to 1 ug of RNA was subjected to reverse transcription using random hexamers. One entry per CDR3 protein results from TCRdb running MiXCR on the immunoSEQ multiplex PCR reads. The table has around 160,000 distinct CDR3 sequences, roughly 93% seen once. The CDR3 is 14 residues long. Trimming pared 7 bases from V and 3 bases from J, leaving 16 bases between. Germline V gene sequence: CDR1 SEHNR, CDR2 FQNEAQ (reference sequence). This TCR was recovered from a human donor in good health. The chain couples TRBV7-9 to TRBJ2-7; either TRBD1 or TRBD2 may supply D (6 bases each). Sequenced sample: CD4+ T cells from PBMCs. The CDR3 sequence is CASNLGGGNYEQYF. CDR3 bases: TGTGCCAGCAACTTGGGGGGCGGGAACTACGAGCAGTACTTC.